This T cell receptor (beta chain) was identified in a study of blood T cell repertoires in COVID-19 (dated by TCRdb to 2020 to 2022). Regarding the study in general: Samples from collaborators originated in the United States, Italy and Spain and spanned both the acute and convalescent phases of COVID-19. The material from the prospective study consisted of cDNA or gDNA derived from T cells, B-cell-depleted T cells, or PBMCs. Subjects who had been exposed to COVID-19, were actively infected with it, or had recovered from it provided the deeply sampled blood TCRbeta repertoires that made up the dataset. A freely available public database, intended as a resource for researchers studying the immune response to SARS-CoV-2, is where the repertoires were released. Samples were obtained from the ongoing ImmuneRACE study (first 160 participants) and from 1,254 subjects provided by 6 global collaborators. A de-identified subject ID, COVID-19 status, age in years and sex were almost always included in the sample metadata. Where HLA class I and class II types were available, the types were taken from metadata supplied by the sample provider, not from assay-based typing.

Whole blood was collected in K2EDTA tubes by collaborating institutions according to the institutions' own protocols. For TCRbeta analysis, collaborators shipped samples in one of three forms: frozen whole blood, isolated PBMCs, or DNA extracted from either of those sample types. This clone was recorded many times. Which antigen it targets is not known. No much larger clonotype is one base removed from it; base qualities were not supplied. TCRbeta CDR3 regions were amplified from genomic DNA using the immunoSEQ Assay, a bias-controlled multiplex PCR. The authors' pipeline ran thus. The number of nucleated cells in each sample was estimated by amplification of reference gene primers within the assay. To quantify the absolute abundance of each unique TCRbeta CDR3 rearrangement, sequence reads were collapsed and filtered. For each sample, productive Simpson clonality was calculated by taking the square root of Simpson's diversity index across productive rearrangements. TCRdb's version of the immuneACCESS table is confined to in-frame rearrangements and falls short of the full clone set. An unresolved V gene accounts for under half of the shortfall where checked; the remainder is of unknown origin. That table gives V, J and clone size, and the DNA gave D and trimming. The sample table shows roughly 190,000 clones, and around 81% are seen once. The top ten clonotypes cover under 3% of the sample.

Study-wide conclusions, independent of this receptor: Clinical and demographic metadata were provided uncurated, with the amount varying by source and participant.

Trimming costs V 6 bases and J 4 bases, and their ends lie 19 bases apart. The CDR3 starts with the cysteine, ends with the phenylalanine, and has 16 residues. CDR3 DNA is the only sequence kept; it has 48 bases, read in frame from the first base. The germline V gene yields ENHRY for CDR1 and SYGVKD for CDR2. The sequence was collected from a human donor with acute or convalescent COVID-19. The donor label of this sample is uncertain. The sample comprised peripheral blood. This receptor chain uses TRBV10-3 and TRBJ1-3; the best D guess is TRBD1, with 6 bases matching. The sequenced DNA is TGTGCCATCAGGACCCACGGGACACCCACGGGAAACACCATATATTTT. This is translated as CAIRTHGTPTGNTIYF.